The clone carrying this T cell receptor (beta chain) was picked up a small number of times. The target antigen is unknown. Regions amplified from RNA transcripts were the TCR beta CDR3 regions. In the first-round RT-PCR of the TCR CDR3, the HTBI primer set was used. TCRdb reanalysed the multiplex PCR reads using MiXCR and keeps one entry per CDR3 protein. The sample includes around 530,000 distinct CDR3 sequences, roughly 18% of them seen just once. This record comes from a study of T cells in Graves' hyperthyroidism and ophthalmopathy. General study results and limits: In the analysis, a 13 V-J model separated ophthalmopathy from stable hyperthyroidism.

This CDR3 comprises 12 residues. Germline V gene data show CDR1 as LGHNT and CDR2 as FRNRAP. Trimming cost V 3 bases and J 13 bases, with 13 bases left between them. Lactation, pregnancy, other autoimmune disease or uncontrolled infection led to exclusion of patients. The PBMCs had their origin in roughly 9.4 ml of fresh peripheral blood. What was sequenced was blood. This chain uses TRBV12-5 with TRBJ2-1, with D perhaps TRBD1 or TRBD2 (5 bases each). The clonotype was recovered from a woman aged 18-35 years with Graves' ophthalmopathy. The CDR3 coding sequence is TGTGCTAGTGGTTTCGAAACAGGAGGTCAGTTCTTC. The encoded protein is CASGFETGGQFF. The full variable domain, rest sourced from reference TRBV12-5 and TRBJ2-1, is DARVTQTPRHKVTEMGQEVTMRCQPILGHNTVFWYRQTMMQGLELLAYFRNRAPLDDSGMPKDRFSAEMPDATLATLKIQPSEPRDSAVYFCASGFETGGQFFGPGTRLTVL.